These 6 T cell receptor beta chains came from one sample sequenced in a study of CXCR3-negative and CXCR3-positive naive CD8 T cells. Study results and caveats: Compared with CXCR3-negative naive cells, CXCR3-positive naive cells showed more hydrophobic TRB CDR3s.

These receptors have no known antigen. cDNA libraries for TRB were generated by 5' RACE incorporating UMI labels. TCRdb re-called the 5' RACE reads; one entry per CDR3 protein, DNA not given. The sample includes about 130,000 distinct CDR3 sequences. The source material was naive CXCR3+ CD8+ T cells from blood. The subset is: CD45RO-CCR7+CD27+CD95- naive CD8+ T cells expressing CXCR3 (TNR3+). The receptor source for this set is a human donor in good health. Some clones in this sample may be carry-over from other donors' samples.

The CDR3 sequence is CSVEDPRTANYGYTF. The rearrangement joins TRBV29-1 to TRBJ1-2; no DNA is available, so the TRBD1 call from TCRdb remains unchecked. Germline CDR1 is SQVTM and CDR2 is ANQGSEA. CDR3 length: 15 amino acids.

The chain employs TRBV29-1 and TRBJ2-7; TCRdb gives TRBD1 as the D gene, but with no DNA this cannot be confirmed. The V gene's germline CDR1 is SQVTM and CDR2 ANQGSEA. The length of the CDR3 is 14 residues. The CDR3 spells CSVYDRVLSYEQYF.

J is TRBJ2-1 and V is TRBV5-1; TCRdb proposes TRBD2, but this gene call is untestable without DNA. Germline CDR1 SGHRS, CDR2 YFSETQ. The CDR3 consists of 15 residues. CDR3 amino acids: CASSYFHSGGNEQFF.

This chain uses TRBV29-1 with TRBJ1-2; the D gene TCRdb calls, TRBD1, cannot be checked with no DNA. The CDR3 has 13 amino acids. Germline CDR1 is SQVTM and CDR2 is ANQGSEA. The CDR3 spells CSVEGQAIYGYTF.

V and J are TRBV4-1 and TRBJ2-7; TCRdb's D call, TRBD1, is unchecked because there is no DNA. Germline V gene lookup returns CDR1 MGHRA and CDR2 YSYEKL. The CDR3 runs 15 residues. The CDR3 loop reads CASSQAGTGSYEQYF.

J is TRBJ1-2 and V is TRBV4-3; absent DNA, TCRdb's TRBD1 call cannot be checked. The CDR3 totals 14 residues. The V gene's germline CDR1 is LGHNA and CDR2 YSLEER. CDR3 amino acids: CASSQDQGSYGYTF.